This entry lists 20 T cell receptor beta chains sequenced from one sample in a study of molecular identifiers for immune sequencing clone quantification. TCRdb re-analysed the PCR reads in MiXCR, keeping a single row per CDR3 protein. Among approximately 590,000 distinct CDR3 sequences listed, around 25% were seen once. The sample comprised naive CD8+ T cells from blood, with Jurkat cell RNA spiked in. As to subset: FACS-sorted CD8+CD4-CCR7+CD45RA+ naive T cells. The receptors here all came from a human donor in good health. Some libraries in this study had Jurkat cell RNA spiked in.

The chain links TRBV6-2 or TRBV6-3 to TRBJ1-5, with 8 positions matching TRBD1. V lost 6 bases to trimming and J lost 3 bases; unmatched junction nucleotides: 10. Germline V gene data show CDR1 as MNHEY and CDR2 as SVGEGT. The CDR3 runs 16 residues. This CDR3 reads CASSLGQGNFNQPQHF. The CDR3 DNA sequence: TGTGCCAGCAGCCTCGGACAGGGCAACTTCAATCAGCCCCAGCATTTT.

This clonotype has only a few counts. This chain links TRBV27 with TRBJ1-6; possible D gene TRBD1, 6 bases. This CDR3 region has 13 residues. Germline lookup yields CDR1 MNHEY and CDR2 SMNVEV (reference sequence). V lost 5 bases, J lost 11 bases, and 13 bases lay in between. CDR3 sequence reads: CASSPTGSPPLHF. As DNA, the CDR3 is TGTGCCAGCAGTCCCACAGGGTCGCCACCCCTCCACTTT.

This clonotype was recorded at least ten times. This chain joins TRBV7-2 and TRBJ2-1; D unresolved. The CDR3 has 15 residues. The V gene's germline CDR1 is SGHTA and CDR2 FQGNSA. Trimming removed 8 bases at V and 0 bases at J, with 14 bases between. The CDR3, as DNA: TGTGCCAGCTTCCCCCTCACCGGCTCCTACAATGAGCAGTTCTTC. Translation: CASFPLTGSYNEQFF. The whole variable domain, filled in from reference TRBV7-2 and TRBJ2-1, reads GAGVSQSPSNKVTEKGKDVELRCDPISGHTALYWYRQSLGQGLEFLIYFQGNSAPDKSGLPSDRFSAERTGGSVSTLTIQRTQQEDSAVYLCASFPLTGSYNEQFFGPGTRLTVL.

This clonotype was found a few times. CDR3 in amino acids: CASSLAGAIDTQYF. CDR3 bases: TGTGCCAGCAGCTTGGCAGGGGCGATAGATACGCAGTATTTT. The chain combines TRBV5-5 with TRBJ2-3; D may be TRBD1 (6 bases). V was cut by 0 bases and J by 5 bases, with 10 bases left in between. This CDR3 contains 14 residues. Germline assignment: CDR1 SGHKS and CDR2 YYEKEE (reference sequence). The whole variable domain, filled in from reference TRBV5-5 and TRBJ2-3, reads DAGVTQSPTHLIKTRGQQVTLRCSPISGHKSVSWYQQVLGQGPQFIFQYYEKEERGRGNFPDRFSARQFPNYSSELNVNALLLGDSALYLCASSLAGAIDTQYFGPGTRLTVL.

This clonotype was recorded many times. The chain joins TRBV7-9 to TRBJ1-1; D unresolved. V was trimmed by 5 bases and J by 5 bases, leaving 9 bases between them. The CDR3 consists of 12 residues. In germline, CDR1 is SEHNR, CDR2 FQNEAQ (reference sequence). In DNA form, the CDR3 reads TGTGCCAGCAGCCCCAGTGGGACTGAAGCTTTCTTT. It is translated as CASSPSGTEAFF.

To note about this clonotype: A much larger clone is a single base away; this may be a read error. The CDR3 protein is CASSLTQGWETQYF. The CDR3 bases are TGCGCCAGCAGTTTGACGCAGGGTTGGGAGACCCAGTACTTC. This chain uses TRBV5-1 with TRBJ2-5, with D possibly being TRBD1 (5 bases). This CDR3 contains 14 residues. Trimming took 5 bases from V and 5 from J, leaving 16 bases between them. Per the germline V gene, CDR1 is SGHRS and CDR2 is YFSETQ.

The chain carries TRBV28 and TRBJ2-5; possible D gene TRBD2, 6 bases. The CDR3 contains 15 residues. The germline V gene has CDR1 MDHEN and CDR2 SYDVKM. The V end lost 5 bases, the J end lost 5 bases, and 18 bases lay between the germline ends. CDR3 nucleotide sequence: TGTGCCAGCAGTACCGACTCAATCGGAGGGGAGACCCAGTACTTC. Encoded protein: CASSTDSIGGETQYF.

The chain combines TRBV7-9 with TRBJ2-2; D is unclear. Germline V lookup: CDR1 SEHNR, CDR2 FQNEAQ (reference sequence). There are 15 residues in the CDR3. The germline V and J ends were trimmed by 8 bases and 0 bases, with 13 bases remaining between them. CDR3 loop: CASLGFGTNTGELFF. CDR3 bases: TGTGCCAGCTTGGGGTTCGGAACGAACACCGGGGAGCTGTTTTTT. Based on the CDR3 plus reference TRBV7-9 and TRBJ2-2, the full variable domain is DTGVSQNPRHKITKRGQNVTFRCDPISEHNRLYWYRQTLGQGPEFLTYFQNEAQLEKSRLLSDRFSAERPKGSFSTLEIQRTEQGDSAMYLCASLGFGTNTGELFFGEGSRLTVL.

There are many counts of this clonotype. The chain combines TRBV5-5 with TRBJ1-1, with D possibly being TRBD1 (5 bases). V lost 3 bases and J 1 base, leaving 13 bases between the germline ends. There are 15 residues in the CDR3. The germline CDR1 and CDR2 sequences are SGHKS and YYEKEE (reference sequence). The CDR3 DNA is TGTGCCAGCAGCTCGGAGGGACGGACGAACACTGAAGCTTTCTTT. Protein product: CASSSEGRTNTEAFF.

This clonotype showed up just a few times. The chain carries TRBV7-6 and TRBJ2-5, with TRBD2 matching 9 bases. This CDR3 comprises 16 residues. Unmatched junction bases numbered 10, after V lost 6 bases and J lost 2 bases. Germline CDR1 is SGHVS and CDR2 is FNYEAQ. The CDR3 here is CASSRPAGGIQETQYF. The CDR3 bases are TGTGCCAGCAGTCGGCCAGCGGGGGGTATTCAAGAGACCCAGTACTTC. Together with reference TRBV7-6 and TRBJ2-5, the CDR3 gives the full variable domain: GAGVSQSPRYKVTKRGQDVALRCDPISGHVSLYWYRQALGQGPEFLTYFNYEAQQDKSGLPNDRFSAERPEGSISTLTIQRTEQRDSAMYRCASSRPAGGIQETQYFGPGTRLLVL.

The CDR3 sequence: CSATSQGSYEQYF. For the CDR3, the DNA is TGCAGTGCTACCTCACAGGGTTCCTACGAGCAGTACTTC. The chain joins TRBV20-1 to TRBJ2-7; D is perhaps TRBD1 (6 bases). V was trimmed by 4 bases and J by 1 base, leaving 11 bases between them. From germline, CDR1 is DFQATT and CDR2 SNEGSKA (reference sequence). The CDR3 length is 13 residues.

Points on this clonotype: A much larger clone lies one base from this, so it may be a read error. The DNA of the CDR3 is TGTGCCAGCAGTGGGGGGGGGCCCAGCTACAAGCAGTACTTC. This sequence encodes CASSGGGPSYKQYF. The chain uses TRBV7-2 and TRBJ2-7; D may be TRBD2 (7 bases). The CDR3 runs to 14 residues. Per germline, CDR1 SGHTA and CDR2 FQGNSA.

This clonotype appeared a few times. The V and J genes are TRBV6-1 and TRBJ1-2; tentative D call: TRBD1 (5 bases). CDR1 is MNHNS, CDR2 SASEGT, per germline. The length of the CDR3 is 19 residues. Trimming left V 7 bases short and J 7 bases short, with 34 bases between. CDR3 DNA sequence: TGTGCCAGCAATCTAGGGGATGTTGGGAACGCGGGGTTGTTTGGTGGCTACACCTTC. Translated: CASNLGDVGNAGLFGGYTF.

At least ten counts were recorded for this clonotype. This chain links TRBV5-1 with TRBJ1-5; tentatively, D is TRBD1 (5 bases). With 0 bases removed from V and 1 base from J, the gap between germline ends came to 5 bases. This CDR3 is built from 14 residues. Per germline, CDR1 SGHRS and CDR2 YFSETQ. DNA of the CDR3: TGCGCCAGCAGCTTGGAGGGGAGCAATCAGCCCCAGCATTTT. Translating gives CASSLEGSNQPQHF.

This clonotype showed up just a few times. This chain links TRBV2 with TRBJ2-3; maybe TRBD1 (6 bases). The germline CDR1 and CDR2 sequences are SNHLY and FYNNEI. The CDR3 sequence is 15 residues long. The germline V and J ends were trimmed by 6 bases and 3 bases, with 16 bases remaining between them. The CDR3 nucleotides read TGTGCCAGCAGCTTCTACAGGGAAACAACAGATACGCAGTATTTT. Translating it yields CASSFYRETTDTQYF.

This clonotype has a count of ten or more. The chain combines TRBV28 with TRBJ2-6; D ambiguous. Trimming removed 9 bases from V and 4 bases from J, with 7 bases in between. Germline V gives CDR1 MDHEN, CDR2 SYDVKM. The CDR3 is 12 amino acids. CDR3 sequence (DNA): TGTGCCAGTGCTTGGGGGGCCAACGTCCTGACTTTC. This translates into CASAWGANVLTF.

This clonotype was counted many times. CDR3 sequence: CASSLLGQGNNQPQHF. The CDR3, as DNA: TGTGCCAGCAGTTTACTGGGACAGGGCAACAATCAGCCCCAGCATTTT. The V call is TRBV28, the J call TRBJ1-5, with 9 bases identical to TRBD1. Germline CDR1 reads MDHEN; CDR2 reads SYDVKM. The CDR3 runs 16 residues. V trimming: 2 bases; J trimming: 3 bases; junction bases outside the gene matches: 5.

As regards this clonotype: Given a much more abundant clone one base away, this may be a read error. V is TRBV4-1 and J is TRBJ2-7, with 8 bases matching TRBD2. Germline loops: CDR1 MGHRA, CDR2 YSYEKL. This CDR3 spans 14 amino acids. CDR3 residues: CACSQAGAGYEQYF. For the CDR3, the DNA is TGCGCCTGCAGCCAAGCGGGGGCAGGCTACGAGCAGTACTTC.

This clonotype was seen repeatedly, ten times or more. The V call is TRBV29-1, the J call TRBJ1-2; D unresolved. The germline gives CDR1 SQVTM, CDR2 ANQGSEA. The germline V and J ends were trimmed by 4 bases and 3 bases, with 18 bases remaining between them. The CDR3 covers 15 residues. The CDR3 DNA reads TGCAGCGTTGTTTTATCGACGAGGCTTTACTATGGCTACACCTTC. Residues: CSVVLSTRLYYGYTF.

The chain combines TRBV4-3 with TRBJ2-2; 10 bases are a match to TRBD2. Germline CDR1 LGHNA, CDR2 YSLEER. V trimming: 1 base; J trimming: 3 bases; junction bases outside the gene matches: 2. The CDR3 runs 16 residues. The CDR3 protein is CASSQGLAGYTGELFF. DNA for the CDR3: TGCGCCAGCAGCCAAGGACTAGCGGGTTACACCGGGGAGCTGTTTTTT.